A single sample gave rise to the 10 T cell receptor beta chains below, sequenced in a study of T cell responses to AZD1222 COVID-19 vaccine (TCRdb year 2021). The time point label, as the study defines it: about 28 days (+/-7) after the second vaccine dose. The receptor library was made with the immunoSEQ multiplex PCR assay. This is the immuneACCESS table as TCRdb keeps it, with only in-frame sequences that have V and J called. A part of the clones is gone; compared with another copy, unresolved V genes explain less than half, and the rest is unexplained. The sample table contains roughly 190,000 clones; only one count was recorded for approximately 89% of them. The ten top clones hold around 1.6% of the sample. The sequencing here drew on peripheral blood, taken 28 days after the second AZD1222 dose. Receptors were obtained from an adult who received the AZD1222 COVID-19 vaccine.

The V gene is TRBV29-1, the J gene TRBJ1-1, with D maybe TRBD1 (5 bases). V dropped 7 bases and J dropped 1 base, with 10 bases sitting between them. Germline V gives CDR1 SQVTM, CDR2 ANQGSEA. CDR3 length: 12 amino acids. The CDR3 region is CSALGENTEAFF. As DNA, the CDR3 is TGCAGCGCACTAGGGGAGAACACTGAAGCTTTCTTT.

This rearrangement joins TRBV19 to TRBJ1-6, with a possible D match to TRBD1 (5 bases). Germline V gives CDR1 LNHDA, CDR2 SQIVND (reference sequence). The CDR3 extends over 15 amino acids. V lost 7 bases to trimming and J lost 10 bases, with 20 bases between them. The CDR3 protein is CASTDGWGDASPLHF. The CDR3 DNA reads TGTGCCAGTACTGATGGGTGGGGGGACGCCTCACCCCTCCACTTT. The full variable domain, completed using reference TRBV19 and TRBJ1-6, is DGGITQSPKYLFRKEGQNVTLSCEQNLNHDAMYWYRQDPGQGLRLIYYSQIVNDFQKGDIAEGYSVSREKKESFPLTVTSAQKNPTAFYLCASTDGWGDASPLHFGNGTRLTVT.

The chain links TRBV27 to TRBJ1-6; the match to TRBD1 covers 8 bases. Germline V gene data show CDR1 as MNHEY and CDR2 as SMNVEV (reference sequence). The CDR3 sequence is 20 residues long. The V segment lost 0 bases and the J segment 0 bases; nucleotides outside the gene matches: 10. CDR3: CASSLSRHRGTSSYNSPLHF. The CDR3 nucleotides read TGTGCCAGCAGTTTATCGAGACACAGGGGGACCAGCTCCTATAATTCACCCCTCCACTTT.

At least ten counts were recorded for this clone. The chain joins TRBV7-9 to TRBJ2-2; maybe TRBD1 (6 bases). The ends were cut back, 5 bases at V and 4 bases at J, with 11 bases in the middle. The CDR3 has 14 residues. Per the germline V gene, CDR1 is SEHNR and CDR2 is FQNEAQ (reference sequence). DNA of the CDR3: TGTGCCAGCAGCCTTGACAGGACCACCGGGGAGCTGTTTTTT. The encoded protein is CASSLDRTTGELFF.

The CDR3: CATRGPGAGEAFF. The CDR3 DNA reads TGTGCCACCAGGGGGCCAGGGGCAGGAGAAGCTTTCTTT. This rearrangement joins TRBV24-1 to TRBJ1-1, with D possibly TRBD1 on 6 matching bases. Trimming pared 7 bases from V and 8 bases from J, leaving 16 bases between. Germline CDR1 is KGHDR and CDR2 is SFDVKD. The CDR3 contains 13 residues.

V gene TRBV20-1 combines with J gene TRBJ2-7, with a tentative D call TRBD2 (6 bases). Trimming took off 3 bases at V and 1 base at J, with 10 bases between the two ends. The CDR3 sequence is 13 residues long. Germline lookup yields CDR1 DFQATT and CDR2 SNEGSKA (reference sequence). Here the CDR3 reads CSASQAGSYEQYF. DNA for the CDR3: TGCAGTGCTAGTCAGGCGGGATCCTACGAGCAGTACTTC.

This CDR3 is CASSFLDRGGTEAFF. The CDR3 DNA reads as TGTGCCAGCAGCTTTCTGGACAGGGGGGGAACTGAAGCTTTCTTT. The chain combines TRBV7-2 with TRBJ1-1; 10 bases fit TRBD1. Germline trimming cut 3 bases from V and 5 bases from J; bases unmatched to any gene: 6. In germline, CDR1 is SGHTA, CDR2 FQGNSA. CDR3 length: 15 residues.

This clone was observed once. V gene TRBV12-3 or TRBV12-4 combines with J gene TRBJ1-3, with D tentatively TRBD1 (6 bases). V lost 6 bases and J lost 7, with 13 bases in between. The CDR3 spans 13 residues. The CDR3: CASRVTGINTIYF. CDR3 bases: TGTGCCAGCAGGGTGACAGGAATTAACACCATATATTTT.

The gene calls are TRBV7-2 and TRBJ2-1; TRBD2 matches 8 bases. There are 13 residues in the CDR3. Germline V lookup: CDR1 SGHTA, CDR2 FQGNSA. V shed 1 base and J 13 bases; nucleotides not matched to a gene: 6. The CDR3 loop is CASSLDGRVPQFF. The CDR3 DNA sequence: TGTGCCAGCAGCTTAGACGGGAGGGTCCCTCAGTTCTTC.

The chain links TRBV7-3 to TRBJ2-1, with D unclear. Germline lookup yields CDR1 SGHTA and CDR2 FQGTGA. This CDR3 spans 15 amino acids. V lost 3 bases to trimming and J lost 0 bases, with 9 bases between them. This chain's CDR3 is CASSLLRSSYNEQFF. DNA of the CDR3: TGTGCCAGCAGCTTGTTGAGGAGCTCCTACAATGAGCAGTTCTTC.